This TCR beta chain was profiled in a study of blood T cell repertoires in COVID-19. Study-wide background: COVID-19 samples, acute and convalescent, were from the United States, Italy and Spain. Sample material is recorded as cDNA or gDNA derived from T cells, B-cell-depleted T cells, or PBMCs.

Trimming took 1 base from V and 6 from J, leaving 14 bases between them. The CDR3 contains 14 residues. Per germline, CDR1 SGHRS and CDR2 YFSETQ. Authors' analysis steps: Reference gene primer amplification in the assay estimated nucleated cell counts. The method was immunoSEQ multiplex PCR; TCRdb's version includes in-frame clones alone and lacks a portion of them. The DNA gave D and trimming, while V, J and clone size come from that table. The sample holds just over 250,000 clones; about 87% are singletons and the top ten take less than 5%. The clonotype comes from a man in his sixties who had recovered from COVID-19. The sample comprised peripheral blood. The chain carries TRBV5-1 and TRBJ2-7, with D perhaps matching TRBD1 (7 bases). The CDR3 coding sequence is TGCGCCAGCAGCTTGTTGTACCAGGGGGGCGAGCAGTACTTC. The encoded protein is CASSLLYQGGEQYF. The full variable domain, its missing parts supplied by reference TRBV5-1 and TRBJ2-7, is KAGVTQTPRYLIKTRGQQVTLSCSPISGHRSVSWYQQTPGQGLQFLFEYFSETQRNKGNFPGRFSGRQFSNSRSEMNVSTLELGDSALYLCASSLLYQGGEQYFGPGTRLTVT.